This T cell receptor (beta chain) was documented in a study of control samples from healthy donors and cancer patients. Trimming shortened V by 8 bases and J by 4 bases, and 13 bases separated the two germline ends. In germline, CDR1 is MDHEN, CDR2 SYDVKM. The CDR3 runs 13 residues. Sequenced by immunoSEQ multiplex PCR; TCRdb stores in-frame clones only, minus some. Among about 160,000 clones listed, 80% to 90% were seen once. Sequencing input: blood. This TCR derives from a man younger than 40 in good health. The V call is TRBV28, the J call TRBJ2-3; D remains unclear. The DNA of the CDR3 is TGTGCCAGCGTCCGGAGAGAGGCAGATACGCAGTATTTT. Its protein is CASVRREADTQYF.